This passage covers 18 T cell receptor beta chains from one sample sequenced in a study of T cells in localized non-small cell lung cancer. Libraries were prepared by immunoSEQ multiplex PCR; TCRdb keeps only in-frame clonotypes and omits some of them. The sample lists tens of thousands of clones, more than 80% occurring once. Material: peripheral blood, obtained before any cancer treatment. These receptors were collected from a male donor at least 60 years old with stage III squamous cell lung carcinoma.

This rearrangement joins TRBV11-3 to TRBJ2-2, with D tentatively TRBD1 (6 bases). Trimming removed 5 bases from V and 5 bases from J, with 9 bases in between. This CDR3 has 13 residues. Germline V lookup: CDR1 SGHNT, CDR2 YENEEA. In DNA form, the CDR3 reads TGTGCCAGCAGCAAAGGGGGTACCGGGGAGCTGTTTTTT. Its protein product is CASSKGGTGELFF.

V and J are TRBV4-2 and TRBJ1-2; 8 nucleotides agree with TRBD1. The CDR3 is 13 amino acids. Germline loops: CDR1 LGHNA, CDR2 YNFKEQ. Trimming at V came to 4 bases and at J to 7 bases, leaving 5 bases not matched to a gene. Here the CDR3 reads CASSLQGERGYTF. CDR3 sequence (DNA): TGTGCCAGCAGCCTACAGGGGGAGCGTGGCTACACCTTC.

Worth noting for this clone: The same CDR3 arises from other DNA sequences in this sample as well. J is TRBJ1-5 and V is TRBV7-2, with D hard to call. V was shortened by 2 bases and J by 4 bases, with 6 bases between the two germline ends. Germline lookup yields CDR1 SGHTA and CDR2 FQGNSA. The CDR3 spans 13 residues. This chain's CDR3 is CASSLIDNQPQHF. DNA for the CDR3: TGTGCCAGCAGCTTAATAGATAATCAGCCCCAGCATTTT.

The chain employs TRBV7-6 and TRBJ1-4; D is undetermined. The CDR3 runs 18 residues. CDR1 is SGHVS, CDR2 FNYEAQ, per germline. V was cut by 5 bases and J by 12 bases, with 31 bases left in between. The CDR3 region has the DNA TGTGCCAGCAGCCCGAAGGCAGGACCAGACGCGGCCCCGAAGGAACTGTTTTTT. Protein: CASSPKAGPDAAPKELFF.

V usage is TRBV19 and J usage is TRBJ2-2; TRBD1 aligns across 7 bases. Per the germline V gene, CDR1 is LNHDA and CDR2 is SQIVND (reference sequence). The J segment lost 9 bases and the V segment lost 6 bases, leaving 4 bases of the junction unmatched. CDR3 length: 12 residues. The CDR3 sequence: CASRKGARELFF. The CDR3, as DNA: TGTGCCAGTAGGAAGGGGGCCCGGGAGCTGTTTTTT.

The chain couples TRBV9 to TRBJ1-6; tentatively, D is TRBD1 (6 bases). The CDR3 has 16 residues. Deletions cut 3 bases from V and 4 bases from J, with 14 bases between. The germline CDR1 and CDR2 sequences are SGDLS and YYNGEE. CDR3 sequence: CASSAKAGAYNSPLHF. The DNA of the CDR3 is TGTGCCAGCAGCGCAAAGGCAGGGGCTTATAATTCACCCCTCCACTTT.

The chain joins TRBV18 to TRBJ1-1; a weak D match, TRBD1 (5 bases). The CDR3 totals 15 residues. CDR1 is KGHSH and CDR2 is LQKENI in the germline V gene. Trimming shortened V by 2 bases and J by 1 base, and 11 bases separated the two germline ends. CDR3 DNA: TGTGCCAGCTCACCAGGGGCGCCGAGGAACACTGAAGCTTTCTTT. Protein sequence: CASSPGAPRNTEAFF.

The gene calls are TRBV30 and TRBJ1-2, with D tentatively TRBD1 (6 bases). CDR1 is GTSNPN, CDR2 SVGIG, per germline (reference sequence). The CDR3 runs 14 residues. Between the trimmed V and J ends, which lost 0 bases and 2 bases, there was a span of 10 bases. The chain's CDR3 is CAWSVRTANYGYTF. CDR3 DNA: TGTGCCTGGAGTGTGAGGACAGCCAACTATGGCTACACCTTC.

The rearrangement links TRBV9 to TRBJ1-1; 7 nucleotides align to TRBD1. Trimming took 3 bases from V and 8 from J; bases not matched to a gene: 7. The CDR3 has 13 residues. Germline CDR1 is SGDLS and CDR2 is YYNGEE. The CDR3 reads CASSAMTGLEAFF. DNA of the CDR3: TGTGCCAGCAGCGCCATGACAGGGCTCGAAGCTTTCTTT.

This rearrangement joins TRBV9 to TRBJ2-5; perhaps D is TRBD1 or TRBD2 (6 bases each). Germline CDR1 reads SGDLS; CDR2 reads YYNGEE. CDR3 size: 13 residues. V lost 3 bases, J lost 4 bases, and 10 bases lay in between. The CDR3 nucleotides are TGTGCCAGCAGCGATGGGGGGCTAGAGACCCAGTACTTC. This sequence encodes CASSDGGLETQYF.

The V gene is TRBV11-1, the J gene TRBJ1-2, with TRBD1 matching 8 bases. CDR3 length: 15 residues. Germline lookup yields CDR1 SGHAT and CDR2 FQDESV (reference sequence). The ends lost 5 bases at V and 0 bases at J; junction bases unmatched: 5. Here the CDR3 DNA reads TGTGCCAGCAGCCCTCAGACAGGGGCTAACTATGGCTACACCTTC. Protein: CASSPQTGANYGYTF.

This clone was seen just once. The DNA for the CDR3 is TGCGCCAGCAGTCAGCAAACGGGACTAGCGGGAGAGGTTGAGCAGTTCTTC. Its protein is CASSQQTGLAGEVEQFF. The chain links TRBV4-1 to TRBJ2-1, with 14 bases lining up with TRBD2. V gave up 6 bases and J gave up 9 bases; unmatched junction bases: 13. The CDR3 extends over 17 amino acids. CDR1 and CDR2 (germline): MGHRA, YSYEKL.

The rearrangement joins TRBV6-6 to TRBJ2-5; the match to TRBD1 covers 10 bases. The germline V gene has CDR1 MNHNY and CDR2 SVGAGI (reference sequence). The CDR3 contains 12 residues. V was clipped by 10 bases and J by 6 bases; unmatched bases: 5. The CDR3 spells CAIAGQGKTQYF. The CDR3 DNA sequence: TGTGCCATAGCGGGACAGGGGAAGACCCAGTACTTC.

V is TRBV27 and J is TRBJ1-1; D is undetermined. Germline V lookup: CDR1 MNHEY, CDR2 SMNVEV (reference sequence). Trimming removed 2 bases from V and 2 bases from J, with 9 bases in between. This CDR3 has 14 amino acids. CDR3 loop: CASSLKGVNTEAFF. CDR3 nucleotide sequence: TGTGCCAGCAGTTTAAAGGGAGTAAACACTGAAGCTTTCTTT.

The genes are TRBV4-1 and TRBJ2-7, with 8 positions matching TRBD2. V lost 0 bases and J lost 2; bases outside the gene matches: 6. The CDR3 length is 16 residues. Germline values: CDR1 MGHRA, CDR2 YSYEKL. In DNA form, the CDR3 reads TGCGCCAGCAGCCAAGAATCCAGCGGGAGAGCCTACGAGCAGTACTTC. Its protein is CASSQESSGRAYEQYF.

This rearrangement joins TRBV19 to TRBJ1-1, with unresolved D. V lost 1 base and J 4 bases, leaving 10 bases between the germline ends. The CDR3 sequence is 14 residues long. Germline CDR1 is LNHDA and CDR2 is SQIVND (reference sequence). The CDR3 here is CASSIAGLITEAFF. The CDR3 DNA sequence: TGTGCCAGTAGTATAGCCGGACTGATCACTGAAGCTTTCTTT.

The gene calls are TRBV10-3 and TRBJ2-7; unclear D gene. Germline V lookup: CDR1 ENHRY, CDR2 SYGVKD. V lost 2 bases and J 3 bases, leaving 5 bases between the germline ends. The CDR3 covers 12 residues. The CDR3 spells CAISEQNYEQYF. The CDR3 DNA sequence: TGTGCCATCAGTGAGCAGAACTACGAGCAGTACTTC.

The chain joins TRBV10-3 to TRBJ2-5; D gene uncertain. CDR3 length: 14 residues. The V end lost 4 bases, the J end lost 5 bases, and 14 bases lay between the germline ends. Germline CDR1 is ENHRY and CDR2 is SYGVKD. This chain's CDR3 is CAISAFRSGETQYF. The CDR3, as DNA: TGTGCCATCAGTGCGTTTAGGAGTGGTGAGACCCAGTACTTC.